Sequencing of this T cell receptor (beta chain) was carried out in a study of immune evolution from preneoplasia to lung adenocarcinoma. At the level of the study: HLA loss of heterozygosity: approximately 7.5% AIS, 15% MIA, over 25% ADC, none AAH.

Germline loops: CDR1 MNHEY, CDR2 SVGAGI. The CDR3 spans 13 residues. Trimming took off 0 bases at V and 13 bases at J, with 13 bases between the two ends. This clone was found a few times. After pathologic assessment, macro-dissection selected premalignant or tumor cells for extraction. Data came from immunoSEQ multiplex PCR; TCRdb stores just in-frame clones and leaves some out. Of 35,000 to 40,000 clones detected, 74% appear once; the ten largest clones hold 5.5% to 7.5%. This TCR was sampled from a person in their sixties with lung adenocarcinoma. Sequenced input: FFPE invasive lung adenocarcinoma tissue. J is TRBJ2-1 and V is TRBV6-5; no clear D. The CDR3 reads CASSYSATRYQFF. CDR3 nucleotides: TGTGCCAGCAGTTACTCAGCGACGCGCTACCAGTTCTTC.